The TCR beta chain described here comes from a study of blood T cells in healthy people across ages. Germline V CDR1 and CDR2: ENHRY, SYGVKD. Trimming left V 2 bases short and J 2 bases short, with 12 bases between. There are 15 residues in the CDR3. Then a second PCR, running roughly 7 to 11 cycles, was carried out with a sample-barcoded 5' primer and a J-beta primer mix. MiXCR, applied by TCRdb to the 5' RACE reads, yields one record per CDR3 protein. The repertoire holds 500,000 to 700,000 distinct CDR3 sequences, with about 30% as singletons. Samples had at least 7 million PBMCs isolated from them. General observations from the study: Donor CMV status, an unknown factor, possibly confounded changes in expanded clonotypes. The study regarded diversity estimates from one million T cells as underestimates. Donors of long life had a larger count of naive CD4+ cells and greater diversity than aged donors.

This clonotype was seen repeatedly, ten times or more. Its matching antigen is unknown. The rearrangement uses TRBV10-3 and TRBJ2-5, with D perhaps matching TRBD2 (7 bases). The sequenced material came from blood. The receptor was derived from an elderly woman in good health. The CDR3 loop is CAISELGGPQETQYF. As DNA, the CDR3 is TGTGCCATCAGTGAGCTCGGGGGGCCTCAAGAGACCCAGTACTTC.